The rows below give T cell receptor beta chains drawn from one sample of a study of shared clonotypes between healthy human individuals. Clones were read by immunoSEQ multiplex PCR, and TCRdb kept only the in-frame ones, dropping some. The sample holds some 1 million clones; 75% are singletons and the top ten take approximately 1.5%. Sequencing was carried out using memory CD4+ T cells sorted from blood. These receptors originate from a man younger than 30 in good health. The CDR3 runs from the conserved cysteine through the conserved F or W. Each record gives: V gene, D gene, J gene, clone size, CDR3 DNA, CDR3 protein. The D gene is left open where the match is weak. Clone size is stated in some rows and not others, as once, few, many or a class when expanded.

TRBV20-1	-	TRBJ2-7	-	TGCAGTGCCGGCGACGAGCAGTACTTC	CSAGDEQYF
TRBV28	TRBD2	TRBJ2-1	-	TGTGCCAGCAGTTTATGGGGACTAGCGGGTCCGGATGAGCAGTTCTTC	CASSLWGLAGPDEQFF
TRBV28	-	TRBJ2-4	-	TGTGCCAGCAGGTTGGGAGTCGGAAAAAACATTCAGTACTTC	CASRLGVGKNIQYF
TRBV30	-	TRBJ2-1	once	TGTGCCTGGAGTAGTCCCAGCACCGATGAGCAGTTCTTC	CAWSSPSTDEQFF
TRBV5-1	TRBD1	TRBJ2-5	-	TGCGCCAGCAGCTACCAAGGGGGCCATCGGGAGACCCAGTACTTC	CASSYQGGHRETQYF
TRBV10-3	-	TRBJ2-6	few	TGTGCCATCACCACCACGGGCGGCTCTGGGGCCAACGTCCTGACTTTC	CAITTTGGSGANVLTF
TRBV28	TRBD1	TRBJ1-4	-	TGTGCCAGCAGTCTAGGGACAGGGGGAACTAATGAAAAACTGTTTTTT	CASSLGTGGTNEKLFF
TRBV21-1	-	TRBJ1-6	-	TGTGCCAGCAGATGGCTGGATTGGGGCGCTTCACCCCTCCACTTT	CASRWLDWGASPLHF
TRBV6-6	-	TRBJ1-5	-	TGTGCCAGCAACACAGGGAGCAATCAGCCCCAGCATTTT	CASNTGSNQPQHF
TRBV18	-	TRBJ2-1	-	TGTGCCAGCTCACCACCGGGGCGGGGATCAGAGCAGTTCTTC	CASSPPGRGSEQFF
TRBV9	-	TRBJ1-2	-	TGTGCCAGCAGCGTAGCAGGGGCTTATGGCTACACCTTC	CASSVAGAYGYTF
TRBV5-4	TRBD1	TRBJ2-2	few	TGTGCCAGCAGCCCCGACAGGGGATGGACCACCGGGGAGCTGTTTTTT	CASSPDRGWTTGELFF
TRBV7-3	-	TRBJ1-1	-	TGTGCCAGCAGCTACCGGATGGGGACTGAAGCTTTCTTT	CASSYRMGTEAFF
TRBV30	-	TRBJ2-2	few	TGTGCCTGGACGATTGGGCAGGCGAACACCGGGGAGCTGTTTTTT	CAWTIGQANTGELFF
TRBV6-6	-	TRBJ2-2	-	TGTGCCAGCAGTTCCGGAGCGGGCTCGAACACCGGGGAGCTGTTTTTT	CASSSGAGSNTGELFF